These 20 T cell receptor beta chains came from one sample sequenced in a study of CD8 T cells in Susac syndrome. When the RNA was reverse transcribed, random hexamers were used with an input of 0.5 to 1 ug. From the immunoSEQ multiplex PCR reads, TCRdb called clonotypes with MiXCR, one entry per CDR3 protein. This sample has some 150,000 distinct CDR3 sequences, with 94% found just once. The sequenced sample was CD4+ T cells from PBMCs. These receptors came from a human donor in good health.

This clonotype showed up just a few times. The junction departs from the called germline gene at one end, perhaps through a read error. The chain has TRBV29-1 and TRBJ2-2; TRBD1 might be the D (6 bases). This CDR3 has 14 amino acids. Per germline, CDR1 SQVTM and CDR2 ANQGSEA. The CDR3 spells CSVRRGGEAGELFF. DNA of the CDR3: TGCAGCGTTAGGAGAGGCGGAGAAGCAGGGGAGCTCTTTTTT.

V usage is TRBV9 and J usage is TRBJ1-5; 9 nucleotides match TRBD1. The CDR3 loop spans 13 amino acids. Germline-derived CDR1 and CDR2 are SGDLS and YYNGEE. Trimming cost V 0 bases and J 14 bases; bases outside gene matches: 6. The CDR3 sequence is CASSVDDRGGKHF. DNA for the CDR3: TGTGCCAGCAGCGTAGACGACAGGGGGGGGAAGCATTTT.

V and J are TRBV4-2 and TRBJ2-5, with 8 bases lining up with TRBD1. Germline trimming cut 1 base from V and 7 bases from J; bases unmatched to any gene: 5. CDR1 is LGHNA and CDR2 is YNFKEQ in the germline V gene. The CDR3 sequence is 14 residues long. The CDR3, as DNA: TGTGCCAGCAGCCAAGCAGGGGGCGTTGGGACCCAGTACTTC. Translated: CASSQAGGVGTQYF.

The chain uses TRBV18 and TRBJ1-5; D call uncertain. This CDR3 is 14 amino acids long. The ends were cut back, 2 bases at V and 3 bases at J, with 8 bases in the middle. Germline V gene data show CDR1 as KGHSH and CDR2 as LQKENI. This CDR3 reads CASSPEKINQPQHF. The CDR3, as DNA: TGTGCCAGCTCACCAGAAAAGATCAATCAGCCCCAGCATTTT.

This CDR3 is CATSRDSEGSEQYF. For the CDR3, the DNA is TGTGCCACCAGCAGAGATTCTGAGGGATCCGAGCAGTACTTC. The chain is built from TRBV15 and TRBJ2-7; possibly TRBD2 for D (5 bases). The CDR3 is made up of 14 amino acids. Trimming left V 0 bases short and J 6 bases short, with 12 bases between. Per the germline V gene, CDR1 is LNHNV and CDR2 is YYDKDF (reference sequence).

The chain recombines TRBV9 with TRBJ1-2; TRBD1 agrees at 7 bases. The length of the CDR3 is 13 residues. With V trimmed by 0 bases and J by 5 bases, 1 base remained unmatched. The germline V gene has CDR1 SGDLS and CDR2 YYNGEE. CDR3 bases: TGTGCCAGCAGCGTAGGACAGGGATATGGCTACACCTTC. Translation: CASSVGQGYGYTF.

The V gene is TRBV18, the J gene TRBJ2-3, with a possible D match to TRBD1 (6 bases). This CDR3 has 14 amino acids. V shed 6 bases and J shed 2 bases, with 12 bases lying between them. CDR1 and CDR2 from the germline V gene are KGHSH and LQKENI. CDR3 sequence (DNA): TGTGCCAGCTCCCCGGGACACATCACAGATACGCAGTATTTT. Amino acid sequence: CASSPGHITDTQYF. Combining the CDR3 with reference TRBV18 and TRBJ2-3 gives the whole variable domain NAGVMQNPRHLVRRRGQEARLRCSPMKGHSHVYWYRQLPEEGLKFMVYLQKENIIDESGMPKERFSAEFPKEGPSILRIQQVVRGDSAAYFCASSPGHITDTQYFGPGTRLTVL.

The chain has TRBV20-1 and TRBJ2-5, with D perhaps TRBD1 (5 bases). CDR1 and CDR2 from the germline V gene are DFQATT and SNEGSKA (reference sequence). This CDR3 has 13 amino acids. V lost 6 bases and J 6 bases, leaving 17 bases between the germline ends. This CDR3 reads CSATLDISKTQYF. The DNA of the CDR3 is TGCAGTGCAACGCTGGACATCTCAAAGACCCAGTACTTC.

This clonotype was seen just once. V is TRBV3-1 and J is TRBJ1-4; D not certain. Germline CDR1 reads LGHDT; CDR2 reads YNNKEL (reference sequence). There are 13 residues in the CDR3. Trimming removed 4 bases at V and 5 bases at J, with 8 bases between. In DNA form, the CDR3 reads TGTGCCAGCAGCCCCGGAGCCAATGAAAAACTGTTTTTT. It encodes CASSPGANEKLFF.

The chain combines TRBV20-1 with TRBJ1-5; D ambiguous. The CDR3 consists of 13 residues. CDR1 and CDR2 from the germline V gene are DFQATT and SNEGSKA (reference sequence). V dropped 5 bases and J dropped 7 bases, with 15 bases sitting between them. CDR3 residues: CSARSGREQPQHF. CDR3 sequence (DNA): TGCAGTGCTCGGAGCGGCCGAGAACAGCCCCAGCATTTT.

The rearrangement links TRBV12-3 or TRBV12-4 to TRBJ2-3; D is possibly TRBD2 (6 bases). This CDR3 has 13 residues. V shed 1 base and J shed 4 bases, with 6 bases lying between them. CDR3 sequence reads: CASSLGLADTQYF. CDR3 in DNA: TGTGCCAGCAGTTTAGGACTAGCAGATACGCAGTATTTT.

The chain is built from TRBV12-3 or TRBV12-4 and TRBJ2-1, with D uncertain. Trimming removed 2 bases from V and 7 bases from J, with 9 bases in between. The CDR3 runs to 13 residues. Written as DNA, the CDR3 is TGTGCCAGCAGTTTACCCCCGGTGAATGAGCAGTTCTTC. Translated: CASSLPPVNEQFF.

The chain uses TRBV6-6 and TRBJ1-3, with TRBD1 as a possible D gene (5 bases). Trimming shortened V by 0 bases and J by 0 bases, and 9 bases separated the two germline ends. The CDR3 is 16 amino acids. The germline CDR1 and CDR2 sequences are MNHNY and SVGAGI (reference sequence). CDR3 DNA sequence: TGTGCCAGCAGTTACTCGAGACAGAACTCTGGAAACACCATATATTTT. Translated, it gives CASSYSRQNSGNTIYF.

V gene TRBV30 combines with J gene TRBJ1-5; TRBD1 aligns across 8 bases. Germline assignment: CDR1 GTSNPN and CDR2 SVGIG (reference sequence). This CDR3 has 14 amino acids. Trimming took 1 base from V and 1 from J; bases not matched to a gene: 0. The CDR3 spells CAWSGTGSNQPQHF. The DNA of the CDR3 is TGTGCCTGGAGTGGGACAGGGAGCAATCAGCCCCAGCATTTT.

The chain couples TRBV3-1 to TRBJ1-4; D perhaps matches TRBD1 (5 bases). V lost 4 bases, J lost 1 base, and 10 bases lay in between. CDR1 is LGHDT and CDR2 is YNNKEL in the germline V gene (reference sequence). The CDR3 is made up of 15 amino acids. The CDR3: CASSPTGLTNEKLFF. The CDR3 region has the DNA TGTGCCAGCAGCCCCACGGGACTAACTAATGAAAAACTGTTTTTT.

The CDR3 here is CASSGGTNNMYEQYF. The CDR3 bases are TGTGCCAGCAGTGGTGGGACTAACAATATGTACGAGCAGTACTTC. The rearrangement links TRBV2 to TRBJ2-7, with TRBD2 identical over 7 bases. This CDR3 spans 15 amino acids. The germline V gene encodes CDR1 SNHLY and CDR2 FYNNEI. Losses at the gene ends were 4 bases for V and 4 bases for J; bases not matched to a gene: 10.

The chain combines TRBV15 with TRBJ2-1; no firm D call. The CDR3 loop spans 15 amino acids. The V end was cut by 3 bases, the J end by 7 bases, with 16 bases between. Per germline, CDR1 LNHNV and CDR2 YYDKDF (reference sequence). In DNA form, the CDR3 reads TGTGCCACCAGCAGGCCAAATACCTGGGGAAATGAGCAGTTCTTC. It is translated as CATSRPNTWGNEQFF.

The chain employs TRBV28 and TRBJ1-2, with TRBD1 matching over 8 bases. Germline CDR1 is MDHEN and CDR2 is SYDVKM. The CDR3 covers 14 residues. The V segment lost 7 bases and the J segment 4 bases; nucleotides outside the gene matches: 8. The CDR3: CASTGQDLLYGYTF. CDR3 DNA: TGTGCCAGCACGGGACAGGATCTTCTCTATGGCTACACCTTC.

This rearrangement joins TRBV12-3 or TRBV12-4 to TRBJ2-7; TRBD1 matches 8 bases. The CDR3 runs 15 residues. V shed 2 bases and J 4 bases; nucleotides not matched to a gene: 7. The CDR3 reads CASSLPGQGDYEQYF. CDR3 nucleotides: TGTGCCAGCAGTTTACCAGGACAGGGTGATTACGAGCAGTACTTC.

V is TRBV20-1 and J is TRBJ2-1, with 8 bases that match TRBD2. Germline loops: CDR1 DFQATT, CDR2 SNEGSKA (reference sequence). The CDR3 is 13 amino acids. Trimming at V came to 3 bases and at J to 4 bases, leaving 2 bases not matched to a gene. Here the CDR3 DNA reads TGCAGTGCTAGGCGGGAGGTTTACAATGAGCAGTTCTTC. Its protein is CSARREVYNEQFF.